The entry below describes one TCR beta chain. V gave up 8 bases and J gave up 3 bases, with 17 bases separating them. The V gene's germline CDR1 is SNHLY and CDR2 FYNNEI. CDR3 size: 15 residues. This specimen comes from a study of T cells after somatic rescue of genetic block. Only in-frame clones appear in the TCRdb table, and some are missing; sequencing was by immunoSEQ multiplex PCR. The sample contains about 88,000 clones, approximately 90% of which appear only once. The chain has TRBV2 and TRBJ2-1; D is possibly TRBD1 or TRBD2 (5 bases each). The specimen sequenced was peripheral blood mononuclear cells (PBMCs). The sequence was obtained from a woman aged 18-29 years. CDR3 in amino acids: CASGGGDQVYNEQFF. Here the CDR3 DNA reads TGTGCCAGCGGGGGTGGGGACCAAGTCTACAATGAGCAGTTCTTC. Combining the CDR3 with reference TRBV2 and TRBJ2-1 gives the whole variable domain EPEVTQTPSHQVTQMGQEVILRCVPISNHLYFYWYRQILGQKVEFLVSFYNNEISEKSEIFDDQFSVERPDGSNFTLKIRSTKLEDSAMYFCASGGGDQVYNEQFFGPGTRLTVL.